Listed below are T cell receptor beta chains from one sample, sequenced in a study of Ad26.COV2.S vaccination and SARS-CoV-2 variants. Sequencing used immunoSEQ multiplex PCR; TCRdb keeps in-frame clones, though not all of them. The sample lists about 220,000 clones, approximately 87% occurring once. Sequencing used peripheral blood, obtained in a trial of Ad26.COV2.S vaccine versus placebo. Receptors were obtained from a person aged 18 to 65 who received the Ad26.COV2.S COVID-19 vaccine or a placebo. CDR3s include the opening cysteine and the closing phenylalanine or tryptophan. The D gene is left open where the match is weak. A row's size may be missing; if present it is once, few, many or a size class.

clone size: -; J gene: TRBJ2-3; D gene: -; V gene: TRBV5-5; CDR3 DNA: TGTGCCAGCAGTTCTGTGGGGGAACCCACAGATACGCAGTATTTT; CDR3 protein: CASSSVGEPTDTQYF
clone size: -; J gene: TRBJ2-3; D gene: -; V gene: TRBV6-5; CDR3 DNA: TGTGCCAGCAGCCTGCTCCGCACAGATACGCAGTATTTT; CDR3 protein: CASSLLRTDTQYF
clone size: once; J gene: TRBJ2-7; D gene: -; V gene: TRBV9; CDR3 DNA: TGTGCCAGCAGCGTAGGGGTCAGGTCCTACGAGCAGTACTTC; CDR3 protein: CASSVGVRSYEQYF
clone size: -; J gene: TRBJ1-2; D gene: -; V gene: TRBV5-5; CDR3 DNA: TGTGCCAGCACCTGCAACTATGGCTACACCTTC; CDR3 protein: CASTCNYGYTF
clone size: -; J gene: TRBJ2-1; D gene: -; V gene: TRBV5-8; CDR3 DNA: TGTGCCAGCAGCTTGGTTCGCCAGTTGCCGTTCTTC; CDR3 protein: CASSLVRQLPFF
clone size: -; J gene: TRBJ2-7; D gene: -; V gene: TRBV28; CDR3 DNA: TGTGCCAGCAGTGCCGGCTACGAGCAGTACTTC; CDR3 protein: CASSAGYEQYF
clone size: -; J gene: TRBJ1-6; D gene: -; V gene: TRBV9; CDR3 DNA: TGTGCCAGCAGCAGGACGTTCAGCTCCTATAATTCACCCCTCCACTTT; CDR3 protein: CASSRTFSSYNSPLHF
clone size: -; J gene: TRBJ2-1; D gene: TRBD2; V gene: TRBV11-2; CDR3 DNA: TGTGCCAGCACGCTAATAGCGGGGGAGCGCTACAATGAGCAGTTCTTC; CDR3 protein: CASTLIAGERYNEQFF
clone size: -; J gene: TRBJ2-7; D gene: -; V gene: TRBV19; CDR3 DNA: TGTGCCAGTAGTATAGAGGACAGACCGTGGGAGCAGTACTTC; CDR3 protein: CASSIEDRPWEQYF
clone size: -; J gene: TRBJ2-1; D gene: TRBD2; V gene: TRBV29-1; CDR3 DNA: TGCAGCGCTCACCTTGGGGCGGGGGTCGCCTACAATGAGCAGTTCTTC; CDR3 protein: CSAHLGAGVAYNEQFF
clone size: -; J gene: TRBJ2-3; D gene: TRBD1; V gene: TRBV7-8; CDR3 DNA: TGTGCCAGCAGCCGTAATCAGGGGGCCACAGATACGCAGTATTTT; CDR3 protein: CASSRNQGATDTQYF
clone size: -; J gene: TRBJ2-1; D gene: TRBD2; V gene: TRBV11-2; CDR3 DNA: TGTGCCAGCAGCTTAGGCCCCTTAGCGGGAGTACGGAACAATGAGCAGTTCTTC; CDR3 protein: CASSLGPLAGVRNNEQFF